This T cell receptor beta chain was recorded in a study of T cells after yellow fever vaccination. This clonotype has at least ten counts. V lost 1 base, J lost 1 base, and 3 bases lay in between. In germline, CDR1 is DFQATT, CDR2 SNEGSKA (reference sequence). The CDR3 spans 12 residues. For TCR, cDNA came from 5'RACE template switching, which added a universal primer site and UMIs. MiXCR was run by TCRdb on the 5' RACE reads, yielding one entry per CDR3 protein. The sample holds 140,000 to 150,000 distinct CDR3 sequences, approximately 6.6% seen once. The rearrangement uses TRBV20-1 and TRBJ2-3; D uncertain. Material: CD4+ T cells sorted from PBMCs, obtained 10 days after the yellow fever booster vaccination. The clonotype originates from a young man who received the YFV17D yellow fever vaccine. CDR3 protein: CSARGGTDTQYF. CDR3 sequence (DNA): TGCAGTGCTAGAGGGGGCACAGATACGCAGTATTTT.